The 5 T cell receptor beta chains below come from one sample, sequenced in a study of T cells after yellow fever vaccination. TCRdb passed the 5' RACE reads through MiXCR, listing each CDR3 protein once. The sample holds some 320,000 distinct CDR3 sequences, roughly a tenth seen once. The material was CD4+ T cells sorted from PBMCs, obtained 45 days after the yellow fever booster vaccination. These receptors were collected from a man aged 18 to 29 who received the YFV17D yellow fever vaccine.

This clonotype was seen repeatedly, ten times or more. CDR3 coding DNA: TGTGCCAGCAGTCGGGGACGGGATAGCAATCAGCCCCAGCATTTT. It encodes CASSRGRDSNQPQHF. The rearrangement uses TRBV6-6 and TRBJ1-5; tentatively, D is TRBD1 (5 bases). Germline assignment: CDR1 MNHNY and CDR2 SVGAGI (reference sequence). The CDR3 is 15 residues long. V was pared by 5 bases and J by 0 bases, with 11 bases between.

In its sample, this clonotype was seen many times. At one end, the junction sequence differs from germline, possibly due to a read error. The rearrangement uses TRBV5-1 and TRBJ2-5; a weak D match, TRBD1 (6 bases). Germline V gives CDR1 SGHRS, CDR2 YFSETQ. The CDR3 sequence is 13 residues long. The CDR3 DNA reads TGTGCCAGCAGCTTGGGGGCCGAAGAGACCCAGTACTTC. Protein product: CASSLGAEETQYF.

This clonotype came up many times. This chain joins TRBV9 and TRBJ2-5, with D possibly being TRBD1 (5 bases). Germline loops: CDR1 SGDLS, CDR2 YYNGEE. CDR3 length: 15 residues. Trimming cost V 4 bases and J 2 bases, with 15 bases left between them. CDR3 amino acids: CASSNTGRGQETQYF. The CDR3 DNA reads TGTGCCAGCAGCAATACAGGTCGCGGACAAGAGACCCAGTACTTC.

This clonotype was observed a handful of times. The rearrangement joins TRBV29-1 to TRBJ1-1; D may be TRBD1 (5 bases). This CDR3 comprises 14 residues. Trimming removed 6 bases at V and 5 bases at J, with 19 bases between. The germline gives CDR1 SQVTM, CDR2 ANQGSEA. The CDR3 is CSVGLYRLSTEAFF. The CDR3, as DNA: TGCAGCGTCGGATTATACAGGTTATCGACTGAAGCTTTCTTT.

The chain links TRBV20-1 to TRBJ2-1; weak D call: TRBD2 (7 bases). CDR1 and CDR2 (germline): DFQATT, SNEGSKA (reference sequence). The CDR3 length is 13 residues. V was clipped by 1 base and J by 7 bases, with 11 bases between them. The CDR3 protein is CSARGGGLNEQFF. Written as DNA, the CDR3 is TGCAGTGCTAGAGGCGGGGGCCTGAATGAGCAGTTCTTC.